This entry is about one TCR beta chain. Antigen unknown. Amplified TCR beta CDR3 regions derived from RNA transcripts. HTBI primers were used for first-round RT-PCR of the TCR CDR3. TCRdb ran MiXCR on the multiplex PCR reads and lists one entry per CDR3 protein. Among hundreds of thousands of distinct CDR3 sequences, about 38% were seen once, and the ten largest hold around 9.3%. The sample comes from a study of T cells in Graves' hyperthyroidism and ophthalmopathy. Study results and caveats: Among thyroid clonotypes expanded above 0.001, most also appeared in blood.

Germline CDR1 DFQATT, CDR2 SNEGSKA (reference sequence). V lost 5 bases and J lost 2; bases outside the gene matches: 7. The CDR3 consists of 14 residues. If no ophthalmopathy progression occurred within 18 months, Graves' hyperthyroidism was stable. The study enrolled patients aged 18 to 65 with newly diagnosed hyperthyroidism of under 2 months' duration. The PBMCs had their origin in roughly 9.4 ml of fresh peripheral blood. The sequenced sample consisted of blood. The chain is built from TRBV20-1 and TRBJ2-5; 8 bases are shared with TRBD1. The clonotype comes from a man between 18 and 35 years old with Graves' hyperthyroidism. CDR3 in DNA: TGCAGTGCTGACCCTTGGACAGGGCAAGAGACCCAGTACTTC. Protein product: CSADPWTGQETQYF.